A single sample is the source of the 10 T cell receptor beta chains below, sequenced in a study of T cells in Graves' hyperthyroidism and ophthalmopathy. Amplified TCR beta CDR3 regions came from RNA transcripts. Primed by the HTBI set, a first-round RT-PCR was run on the TCR CDR3. TCRdb analysed the multiplex PCR reads with MiXCR anew, one entry per CDR3 protein. The table lists around 800,000 distinct CDR3 sequences, around 39% of them singletons, with 7.5% to 9.5% in the top ten. Sequencing input: blood. The receptors were gathered from a man in his late teens or twenties with Graves' hyperthyroidism.

This clonotype occurred a few times. The rearrangement links TRBV7-3 to TRBJ2-7; D possibly uses TRBD1 or TRBD2 (7 bases each). CDR1 SGHTA and CDR2 FQGTGA come from the germline V gene. The V and J ends lost 5 bases and 0 bases respectively, with 26 bases between them. This CDR3 is built from 19 residues. CDR3 coding DNA: TGTGCCAGCAGCCAGCACTTAAGGGGGCCAGCGGGAAGCTCCTACGAGCAGTACTTC. It translates to CASSQHLRGPAGSSYEQYF.

This clonotype was counted ten times or more. CDR3 DNA: TGTGCCAGCAGTTACTCTTCGGTTGAGACCCAGTACTTC. It translates to CASSYSSVETQYF. The rearrangement uses TRBV6-5 and TRBJ2-5; D not resolved. Trimming removed 0 bases at V and 5 bases at J, with 7 bases between. CDR1 MNHEY and CDR2 SVGAGI come from the germline V gene. The CDR3 sequence is 13 residues long.

The chain combines TRBV7-6 with TRBJ2-2; 8 bases map to TRBD2. V lost 5 bases, J lost 3 bases, and 8 bases stayed unmatched. In germline, CDR1 is SGHVS, CDR2 FNYEAQ. The CDR3 is made up of 16 amino acids. The CDR3 DNA reads TGTGCCAGCAGCATTACCGGGGGGGCCTACACCGGGGAGCTGTTTTTT. Encoded protein: CASSITGGAYTGELFF.

The sample holds a few counts of this clonotype. The V call is TRBV19, the J call TRBJ2-5; tentatively, D is TRBD2 (6 bases). Per the germline V gene, CDR1 is LNHDA and CDR2 is SQIVND (reference sequence). Trimming shortened V by 9 bases and J by 1 base, and 12 bases separated the two germline ends. The CDR3 has 13 amino acids. CDR3 sequence (DNA): TGTGCCAGGTCGATAGCGGCCCAAGAGACCCAGTACTTC. It encodes CARSIAAQETQYF.

The sample holds a few counts of this clonotype. The chain is built from TRBV12-3 or TRBV12-4 and TRBJ1-6; no reliable D call. This CDR3 comprises 14 residues. Trimming left V 3 bases short and J 7 bases short, with 10 bases between. Here the CDR3 DNA reads TGTGCCAGCAGTTTTACGGGAGCCAATTCACCCCTCCACTTT. This sequence encodes CASSFTGANSPLHF.

This clonotype was found many times. As DNA, the CDR3 is TGTGCCAGTAGTATAACAAACTCTGGGGCCAACGTCCTGACTTTC. It is translated as CASSITNSGANVLTF. The rearrangement uses TRBV19 and TRBJ2-6; D is unresolved. V was clipped by 2 bases and J by 0 bases, with 5 bases between them. There are 15 residues in the CDR3. The V gene's germline CDR1 is LNHDA and CDR2 SQIVND (reference sequence).

CDR3 sequence: CASSPVSGQGNQPQHF. In DNA, the CDR3 is TGTGCCAGTAGTCCCGTCTCGGGGCAGGGTAATCAGCCCCAGCATTTT. The chain links TRBV19 to TRBJ1-5; a possible D gene is TRBD1 (5 bases). Trimming shortened V by 5 bases and J by 4 bases, and 18 bases separated the two germline ends. Germline V gives CDR1 LNHDA, CDR2 SQIVND (reference sequence). This CDR3 contains 16 residues.

This clonotype was detected ten times or more. The chain has TRBV12-3 or TRBV12-4 and TRBJ1-1; D perhaps matches TRBD1 (6 bases). Trimming took off 6 bases at V and 0 bases at J, with 14 bases between the two ends. The CDR3 is made up of 15 amino acids. CDR3 loop: CASRPTGALNTEAFF. CDR3 nucleotide sequence: TGTGCCAGCAGACCGACAGGAGCCCTGAACACTGAAGCTTTCTTT.

At least ten counts were recorded for this clonotype. The chain joins TRBV5-1 to TRBJ2-6; D uncertain. The germline V gene has CDR1 SGHRS and CDR2 YFSETQ. The CDR3 sequence is 15 residues long. The V end was cut by 4 bases, the J end by 0 bases, with 8 bases between. CDR3 loop: CASSPDPSGANVLTF. Here the CDR3 DNA reads TGCGCCAGCAGCCCGGATCCCTCTGGGGCCAACGTCCTGACTTTC.

This clonotype was recorded at least ten times. The rearrangement joins TRBV10-3 to TRBJ2-7, with 9 bases lining up with TRBD1. Trimming took 7 bases from V and 1 from J; bases not matched to a gene: 8. This CDR3 has 15 amino acids. In germline, CDR1 is ENHRY, CDR2 SYGVKD. CDR3 sequence (DNA): TGTGCCATCACTCCCGGGACAGGGACGTCCTACGAGCAGTACTTC. It codes for CAITPGTGTSYEQYF.